The TCR beta chain described here comes from a study of cytomegalovirus exposure and HLA in healthy donors. Study-wide context: The use of the same platform for the approximately 110 validation repertoires and the 550 to 700 first-cohort repertoires was reported by a later analysis.

Sequencing was performed with immunoSEQ multiplex PCR; in TCRdb, only in-frame clones are kept and a portion is missing. The data show roughly 150,000 clones, around four fifths seen once. The donors belonged to the roughly 110-subject validation cohort, separate from the roughly 720-subject first cohort. This clone has only a few counts. Its cognate antigen is unknown. The same CDR3 also results from other DNA sequences found in this sample. The CDR3 covers 14 residues. V was clipped by 6 bases and J by 2 bases; unmatched bases: 5. CDR1 and CDR2 (germline): MNHEY, SVGAGI. Points from the study as a whole: The dataset shows that most TCR sequences were rare, while some public TCRs occurred in many donors. The study labeled 180 or so TCR beta chains cytomegalovirus-associated.

This TCR was sampled from a man aged 25-45 years in good health and CMV-seropositive. The sequencing sample was made of PBMCs. V and J are TRBV6-5 and TRBJ2-7, with 9 bases lining up with TRBD1. CDR3 region: CASSAGTGTYEQYF. The CDR3, as DNA: TGTGCCAGCAGCGCCGGGACAGGGACCTACGAGCAGTACTTC.